This T cell receptor (beta chain) was retrieved from a study of T-cell memory formation after mild COVID-19. Remarks on this clonotype: Its antigen remains unknown.

The CDR3 totals 16 residues. Germline-derived CDR1 and CDR2 are DFQATT and SNEGSKA (reference sequence). The V and J ends lost 3 bases and 0 bases respectively, with 17 bases between them. Via MiXCR, TCRdb re-called the 5' RACE reads, giving one row per CDR3 protein. This table holds 300,000 to 400,000 distinct CDR3 sequences, 25% to 30% found once. General study results and limits: CD4/CD8 balance characterized clones contracting day 15 to 85, and CD4+ skew characterized later expanders.

Material: PBMCs or a T cell subset sorted from them (not recorded which). The chain carries TRBV20-1 and TRBJ1-1, with D possibly being TRBD1 (6 bases). The sequence derives from an adult woman who had mild COVID-19 (a few samples of this study predate the infection). Cell type and time point are not known. CDR3 protein: CSARTDRYRMNTEAFF. Here the CDR3 DNA reads TGCAGTGCTAGGACCGACAGGTATAGGATGAACACTGAAGCTTTCTTT.